Sequencing of this T cell receptor beta chain was carried out in a study of T cells in Graves' hyperthyroidism and ophthalmopathy. PBMCs were collected from an approximately 10 ml volume of fresh peripheral blood. The ends were cut back, 6 bases at V and 0 bases at J, with 15 bases in the middle. This CDR3 region has 16 residues. The germline V gene has CDR1 MNHEY and CDR2 SMNVEV (reference sequence). Notes on this clonotype: Its antigen is currently unknown.

General study findings and limits: The model predicted ophthalmopathy a median 6.5 months before onset.

Amplified TCR beta CDR3 regions derived from RNA transcripts. The HTBI primer set served for first-round RT-PCR of the TCR CDR3. TCRdb re-called the multiplex PCR reads with MiXCR, one entry per CDR3 protein. The sample records about 320,000 distinct CDR3 sequences, roughly 15% being singletons. The sequenced sample was blood. The gene calls are TRBV27 and TRBJ2-1, with D possibly TRBD2 on 6 matching bases. The receptor comes from a man younger than 45 with Graves' hyperthyroidism. CDR3 nucleotide sequence: TGTGCCAGCAGAGATAGCGGAGGGAGCTCCTACAATGAGCAGTTCTTC. Its translation is CASRDSGGSSYNEQFF.